This T cell receptor beta chain originates from a study of cytomegalovirus exposure and HLA in healthy donors. Study-level results: The investigators catalogued 164 TCR beta chains as cytomegalovirus-associated.

The CDR3 is 16 amino acids. Germline assignment: CDR1 SGHRS and CDR2 YFSETQ. V lost 4 bases to trimming and J lost 4 bases; unmatched junction nucleotides: 10. PCR primers comprised 60 Vbeta and 13 Jbeta primers. The repertoire was sequenced with immunoSEQ multiplex PCR; TCRdb's copy has only in-frame clones and lacks some. The sample shows some 120,000 clones, around 80% of them seen only once. In regard to this clone: Antigen unknown.

The rearrangement uses TRBV5-1 and TRBJ2-7, with 11 bases aligning to TRBD2. This sequence originates from a man between 18 and 35 years old in good health and CMV-seronegative. Sequencing used PBMCs. CDR3 DNA sequence: TGCGCCAGCAGCCTCGTAGCGGGAGGGCCTAATTACGAGCAGTACTTC. It codes for CASSLVAGGPNYEQYF.